This TCR beta chain originates from a study of blood T cells in healthy people across ages. Germline assignment: CDR1 DFQATT and CDR2 SNEGSKA (reference sequence). This CDR3 comprises 15 residues. The V gene end was trimmed by 1 base and the J gene end by 4 bases; junction bases not matched to a gene: 8. The table lists this clonotype with a few counts. Using a J-beta primer mix together with a sample-barcoded 5' primer, a second PCR was run for about 7 to 12 cycles. TCRdb reprocessed the 5' RACE reads with MiXCR, giving one entry per CDR3 protein. This table holds 760,000 or so distinct CDR3 sequences, around 25% found once. These data also formed part of another study, on T cells of mothers and their children. That study adds: Biologically related mothers and children overlapped slightly more than unrelated pairs, a non-significant difference. Microchimeric T cell clones that persisted were not detected.

This receptor was identified in a boy aged 5 to 17 in good health. J is TRBJ2-5 and V is TRBV20-1; 8 bases align to TRBD2. Sequencing was done on a sample of blood. In DNA, the CDR3 is TGCAGTGCTAGAGCCCTACTAGCGGACGCAGAGACCCAGTACTTC. Protein product: CSARALLADAETQYF.